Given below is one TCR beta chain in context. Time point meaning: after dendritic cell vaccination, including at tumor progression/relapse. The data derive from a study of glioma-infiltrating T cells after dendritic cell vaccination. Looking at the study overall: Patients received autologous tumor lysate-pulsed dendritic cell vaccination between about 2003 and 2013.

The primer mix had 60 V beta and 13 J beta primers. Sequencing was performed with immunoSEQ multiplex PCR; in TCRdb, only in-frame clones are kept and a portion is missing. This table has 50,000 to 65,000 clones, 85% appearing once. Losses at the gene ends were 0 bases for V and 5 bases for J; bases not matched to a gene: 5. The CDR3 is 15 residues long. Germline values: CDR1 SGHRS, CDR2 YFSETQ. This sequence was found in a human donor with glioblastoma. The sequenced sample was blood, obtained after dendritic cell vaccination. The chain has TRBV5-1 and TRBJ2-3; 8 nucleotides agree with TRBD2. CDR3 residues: CASSLDRGGLDTQYF. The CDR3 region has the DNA TGCGCCAGCAGCTTGGACCGGGGGGGCTTAGATACGCAGTATTTT.